This T cell receptor beta chain comes out of a study of glioma-infiltrating T cells after dendritic cell vaccination. Across the study: At biweekly intervals, patients got three intradermal dendritic cell vaccine injections.

All glioblastoma patients lacked an isocitrate dehydrogenase mutation. Study outcomes and limitations: Higher TCR clonality did not directly relate to longer survival.

V lost 5 bases to trimming and J lost 4 bases; unmatched junction nucleotides: 8. This CDR3 contains 16 residues. Germline loops: CDR1 ENHRY, CDR2 SYGVKD. As to this clone: The antigen is undetermined.

Primers: 60 V beta forward and 13 J beta reverse. TCRdb keeps only in-frame clones here, not all; method: immunoSEQ multiplex PCR. This sample has over 80,000 clones, with about 87% found just once. The chain carries TRBV10-3 and TRBJ1-2, with 12 bases that match TRBD1. The specimen was blood, collected before dendritic cell vaccination. This receptor was obtained from a human donor with glioblastoma. The CDR3 nucleotides read TGTGCCATCAGTCAGGTTGGGACAGGGGGCGGCTATGGCTACACCTTC. Its translation: CAISQVGTGGGYGYTF.